The source of this T cell receptor beta chain is a study of cytomegalovirus exposure and HLA in healthy donors. The V gene's germline CDR1 is MNHEY and CDR2 SVGAGI. J gave up 8 bases and V 0 bases, and 2 bases lay outside the gene matches. The CDR3 length is 14 residues. Primers: 60 Vbeta forward and 13 Jbeta reverse. Libraries were prepared by immunoSEQ multiplex PCR; TCRdb keeps only in-frame clonotypes and omits some of them. The sample comprises nearly 200,000 clones, approximately 87% of which are singletons, and about 1.2% rests with the top ten. The TCR was taken from a man aged 25-45 years in good health and CMV-seronegative. Specimen: PBMCs. This rearrangement joins TRBV6-5 to TRBJ2-4; 9 bases are a match to TRBD1. The CDR3 bases are TGTGCCAGCAGTTACTCGAGACAGGGGGACATTCAGTACTTC. It translates to CASSYSRQGDIQYF.